This TCR beta chain originates from a study of siplizumab effects on memory and regulatory T cells (dated by TCRdb to the late 2010s). For context, the study as a whole: The study looked at the effect of siplizumab, an anti-CD2 antibody, on alloreactive T-cell subsets in allogeneic mixed lymphocyte reactions made from human PBMCs.

Sorted unstimulated T cells and proliferating T cells recovered from mixed lymphocyte reactions were subjected to TCRbeta CDR3 sequencing. Fresh whole blood from approximately ten HLA-typed healthy donors was used to isolate PBMCs. To map where alloreactive clones came from, CD4+ non-regulatory T cells in the unstimulated state were FACS-sorted. Overall study results and their limits: Siplizumab significantly lowered the cumulative frequency of alloreactive sequences that could be traced to unstimulated CD4+ memory T cells. Compared with memory T cells, unstimulated naive T cells appeared more diverse, and naive cells seemed to make a substantial contribution to the alloresponse. Whether proliferating Tregs from siplizumab cultures actually had suppressive function was not functionally confirmed. About 80-97% of proliferating CD4+ or CD8+ clones could not be given a naive or memory phenotype. Among mappable alloreactive CD4+ clones, the Treg-derived fraction averaged around 63% with siplizumab versus 26.9% in control reactions. Because sequences at frequencies below about 10^-5 were poorly captured, only a minor fraction of alloreactive clones could be mapped back to unstimulated subsets.

With respect to this clone: Its antigen specificity is not known. At one end, the junction sequence differs from germline, possibly due to a read error. This CDR3 is also generated by other DNA sequences in the sample.

The library was prepared using the immunoSEQ multiplex PCR assay. Some 9.9 x 10^4 TCR templates per sample were assayed by the deep sequencing platform. Genomic DNA extracted from sorted T cells was the material used for TCRbeta CDR3 sequencing. For the original study's pipeline: The R programming language was used for clonal analysis of the TCRbeta CDR3 data. Comparing unstimulated samples against CFSE-low samples taken after the reaction was how alloreactive CD4+ and CD8+ clones were defined. Regulatory or non-regulatory origin of alloreactive CD4+ clones was assigned by matching sequences to the sorted unstimulated Treg and non-Treg repertoires. Imported from immuneACCESS, the table was reduced by TCRdb to in-frame sequences with V and J called. These copies leave out some clones; in studies compared against another copy, an unresolved V gene accounts for under half, and the cause of the remainder is not known. Clone size and the V and J calls come from that table; the DNA yielded D and trimming. Counted in this sample were approximately 90,000 clones; 94% of them appeared once. The ten largest make up around 0.3% of the sample.

CDR1 KGHSH and CDR2 LQKENI were looked up in the germline V gene. The CDR3, cysteine through phenylalanine, is 14 amino acids long. Kept here is only the CDR3 DNA, which spans 42 bases and is read in frame from base 1. Recombination linked TRBV18 to TRBJ2-7; the D gene assignment is ambiguous. The source is a human donor in good health. Sample: non-Treg CD4+ T cells sorted from blood. What this sample's cell subset or site label stands for: FACS-sorted unstimulated CD4+ non-regulatory T cells. CDR3 loop: CASSPPMGSHEQYF. The nucleotides are TGTGCCAGCTCACCACCGATGGGCTCCCACGAGCAGTACTTC.